The subject of this entry is one TCR beta chain. In the study's own analysis: Reference gene primer amplification yielded estimated nucleated cell counts. Some clones are missing from TCRdb's copy, which holds only in-frame ones; the method was immunoSEQ multiplex PCR. V and J calls and clone size follow that table, whereas D and trimming were derived from the DNA. The sample consists of roughly 150,000 clones, 70% to 85% of them appearing once. This sample was included in a study of blood T cell repertoires in COVID-19. Study at large: The United States, Italy and Spain provided the acute and convalescent COVID-19 samples. Nucleic acid was either cDNA or gDNA, and it came from T cells, B-cell-depleted T cells, or PBMCs.

The CDR3 loop spans 14 amino acids. V gave up 1 base and J gave up 2 bases, with 8 bases separating them. Germline loops: CDR1 LGHDT, CDR2 YNNKEL (reference sequence). The Seattle patients joined while their infection was active and were tracked longitudinally afterward. The TCR was taken from a man aged 80 or over with COVID-19, enrolled during active disease. The sequencing sample was made of peripheral blood. This chain uses TRBV3-1 (or the pseudogene TRBV3-2) with TRBJ1-1, with D possibly being TRBD1 (5 bases). The CDR3 bases are TGTGCCAGCAGCCAAGGACAGTCCAACACTGAAGCTTTCTTT. Translated: CASSQGQSNTEAFF.